This entry describes one T cell receptor (beta chain). Its cognate antigen is unknown. Use of 60 Vbeta and 13 Jbeta primers characterized the PCR. Clones were sequenced by immunoSEQ multiplex PCR, and TCRdb holds only the in-frame ones, with some missing. The sample holds some 180,000 clones; roughly 73% are singletons and the top ten take approximately 1.8%. The CDR3 contains 16 residues. Unmatched junction bases numbered 8, after V lost 2 bases and J lost 5 bases. CDR1 and CDR2 from the germline V gene are SGHKS and YYEKEE (reference sequence). These data come from a study of cytomegalovirus exposure and HLA in healthy donors. Looking at the study overall: For the approximately 400 genotyped donors, 80% to 90% fell within the Caucasian-associated ancestry cluster.

General study points: Reports credit the classifier with highly specific, highly sensitive diagnosis of cytomegalovirus status. Likely technical artifact: a cluster of highly shared sequence variants. Productive rates of about 87% or about 30% were seen for most TCR beta V segments in an earlier analysis.

The V and J genes are TRBV5-5 and TRBJ1-2, with TRBD1 identical over 11 bases. The TCR originated in a woman in her thirties in good health and CMV-seronegative. Source material: PBMCs. The CDR3 DNA follows: TGTGCCAGCAGCTTCGGGGAGGACAGGGGGCCGTATGGCTACACCTTC. It specifies CASSFGEDRGPYGYTF.